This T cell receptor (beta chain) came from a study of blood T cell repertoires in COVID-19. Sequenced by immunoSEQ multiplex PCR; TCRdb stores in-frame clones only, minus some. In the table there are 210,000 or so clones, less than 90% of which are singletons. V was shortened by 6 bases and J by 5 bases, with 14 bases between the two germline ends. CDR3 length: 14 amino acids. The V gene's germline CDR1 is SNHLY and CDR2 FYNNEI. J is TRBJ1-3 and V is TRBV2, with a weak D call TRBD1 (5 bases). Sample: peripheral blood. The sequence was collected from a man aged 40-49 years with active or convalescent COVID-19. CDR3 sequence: CASSLQGNRNTIYF. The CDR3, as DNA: TGTGCCAGCAGCCTTCAGGGAAATAGAAACACCATATATTTT.